This entry concerns a single TCR beta chain. Its antigen is not known. The CDR3 extends over 15 amino acids. V lost 4 bases to trimming and J lost 4 bases; unmatched junction nucleotides: 9. The V gene's germline CDR1 is SGHNT and CDR2 YYREEE (reference sequence). Quantitative 5'-RACE was performed with molecular barcodes, and it yielded the TCR beta libraries. A single record per CDR3 protein comes from TCRdb applying MiXCR to the 5' RACE reads. Of fewer than 500,000 distinct CDR3 sequences in the sample, 20% to 25% were seen once. The record originates from a study of CD8 T cells in ankylosing spondylitis. Overall study findings and caveats: As reported, disease-linked clones showed significant enrichment in matched ankylosing spondylitis synovial fluid. In synovial fluid and blood from reactive arthritis, some motif variants were previously reported. One TCR beta motif, made up of seven to nine highly homologous variants, appeared characteristic of ankylosing spondylitis blood. Disease-linked clones were found to be CD8+ and relatively rare in peripheral blood.

The chain recombines TRBV5-4 with TRBJ2-3; 7 bases agree with TRBD1. This sequence was found in a male donor with ankylosing spondylitis. Input material: blood, either unsorted or a sorted T cell fraction (not recorded which). Written as DNA, the CDR3 is TGTGCCAGCAGCCCACAGGGGTTGAGATCAGATACGCAGTATTTT. Translation gives CASSPQGLRSDTQYF.